This record concerns one T cell receptor (beta chain) sequence. The data were taken from a study of blood T cell repertoires in COVID-19. In the study overall: PBMCs, B-cell-depleted T cells, or T cells provided the cDNA or gDNA that made up the material.

Clones were sequenced by immunoSEQ multiplex PCR, and TCRdb holds only the in-frame ones, with some missing. The sample records about 220,000 clones, 88% being singletons. V lost 4 bases to trimming and J lost 15 bases, with 12 bases between them. CDR3 size: 11 residues. Germline CDR1 reads LNHDA; CDR2 reads SQIVND (reference sequence). Sequenced material: PBMCs or T cells enriched from blood (not recorded which). The sequence derives from a woman aged 40 to 49 with acute COVID-19. The chain uses TRBV19 and TRBJ1-4, with D tentatively TRBD1 (6 bases). The CDR3 DNA is TGTGCCAGTAGTACCAACAGGGAAGTGTTTTTT. It translates to CASSTNREVFF.